What follows are 8 T cell receptor beta chains derived from one specimen sequenced in a study of response to subunit inactivated influenza vaccine. TCRdb used MiXCR to reprocess the RT-PCR reads, holding one entry per CDR3 protein. This sample carries fewer than 400,000 distinct CDR3 sequences, 20% to 25% of them seen once, and the ten largest clones take 10% to 13%. Material: PBMCs from blood, obtained about 20 months after vaccination. The receptors stem from a man aged 50 to 75 who received an inactivated influenza vaccine.

This clonotype was observed once. This chain connects TRBV7-9 to TRBJ2-3; D ambiguous. V lost 1 base, J lost 3 bases, and 11 bases lay in between. This CDR3 spans 15 amino acids. Germline V gene data show CDR1 as SEHNR and CDR2 as FQNEAQ (reference sequence). The CDR3: CASSLGLFATDTQYF. The CDR3 DNA sequence: TGTGCCAGCAGCTTAGGCTTGTTCGCGACAGATACGCAGTATTTT.

This clonotype has at least ten counts. This chain uses TRBV27 with TRBJ1-3; D is unresolved. V dropped 5 bases and J dropped 4 bases, with 9 bases sitting between them. The CDR3 sequence is 13 residues long. Germline-derived CDR1 and CDR2 are MNHEY and SMNVEV (reference sequence). In DNA form, the CDR3 reads TGTGCCAGCAGTCCCAATCCCGGAAACACCATATATTTT. It is translated as CASSPNPGNTIYF.

The J gene is TRBJ2-1, the V gene TRBV20-1, with TRBD2 matching 7 bases. The J segment lost 9 bases and the V segment lost 1 base, leaving 9 bases of the junction unmatched. Germline loops: CDR1 DFQATT, CDR2 SNEGSKA (reference sequence). The CDR3 sequence is 14 residues long. CDR3 protein: CSARVPTSFSEQFF. The CDR3 DNA sequence: TGCAGTGCTAGAGTGCCGACTAGCTTTAGTGAGCAGTTCTTC.

This clonotype was detected a few times. This chain uses TRBV5-1 with TRBJ2-3; a possible D gene is TRBD2 (5 bases). The CDR3 has 17 amino acids. From germline, CDR1 is SGHRS and CDR2 YFSETQ. V shed 1 base and J shed 0 bases, with 15 bases lying between them. The CDR3 DNA is TGCGCCAGCAGCTTGTTATCAGCGGCGACTAGCACAGATACGCAGTATTTT. It codes for CASSLLSAATSTDTQYF. Combining the CDR3 with reference TRBV5-1 and TRBJ2-3 gives the whole variable domain KAGVTQTPRYLIKTRGQQVTLSCSPISGHRSVSWYQQTPGQGLQFLFEYFSETQRNKGNFPGRFSGRQFSNSRSEMNVSTLELGDSALYLCASSLLSAATSTDTQYFGPGTRLTVL.

This clonotype was picked up many times. The chain has TRBV7-9 and TRBJ1-2; D not certain. V was cut by 1 base and J by 5 bases, with 11 bases left in between. Germline loops: CDR1 SEHNR, CDR2 FQNEAQ (reference sequence). CDR3 size: 14 residues. As DNA, the CDR3 is TGTGCCAGCAGCTTAGGCCCGCGAGGTTATGGCTACACCTTC. It specifies CASSLGPRGYGYTF.

The sample holds a few counts of this clonotype. This rearrangement joins TRBV6-1 to TRBJ2-5; TRBD2 agrees at 14 bases. Germline V gives CDR1 MNHNS, CDR2 SASEGT. Losses at the gene ends were 4 bases for V and 5 bases for J; bases not matched to a gene: 6. The CDR3 length is 16 residues. CDR3 amino acids: CASSVGTSGGSETQYF. For the CDR3, the DNA is TGTGCCAGCAGTGTAGGGACTAGCGGGGGCAGCGAGACCCAGTACTTC.

This chain links TRBV7-2 with TRBJ2-1; the D gene is possibly TRBD2 (5 bases). CDR1 and CDR2 from the germline V gene are SGHTA and FQGNSA. CDR3 length: 13 amino acids. V lost 5 bases, J lost 16 bases, and 21 bases lay in between. The CDR3 region is CASSQAAAERNFF. The CDR3 coding sequence is TGTGCCAGCAGCCAAGCGGCAGCGGAACGGAATTTCTTC.

This clonotype was counted a few times. The chain uses TRBV20-1 and TRBJ1-1; maybe TRBD1 (5 bases). The CDR3 is 16 residues long. V gave up 0 bases and J gave up 5 bases, with 19 bases separating them. The germline V gene encodes CDR1 DFQATT and CDR2 SNEGSKA (reference sequence). CDR3 in DNA: TGCAGTGCTAGAGATCTCTTGCAGGGACTATTTACTGAAGCTTTCTTT. Amino acid sequence: CSARDLLQGLFTEAFF.